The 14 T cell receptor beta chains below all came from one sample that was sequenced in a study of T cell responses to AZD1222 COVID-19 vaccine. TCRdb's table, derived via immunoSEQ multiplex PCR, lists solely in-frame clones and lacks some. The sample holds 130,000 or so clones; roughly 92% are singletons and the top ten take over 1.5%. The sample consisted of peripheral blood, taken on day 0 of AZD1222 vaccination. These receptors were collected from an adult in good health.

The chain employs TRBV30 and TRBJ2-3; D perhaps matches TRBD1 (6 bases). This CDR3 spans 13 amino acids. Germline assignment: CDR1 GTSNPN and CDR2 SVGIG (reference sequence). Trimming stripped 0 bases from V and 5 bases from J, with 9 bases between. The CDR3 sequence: CAWSVSGVDTQYF. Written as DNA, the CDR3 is TGTGCCTGGAGTGTTTCAGGGGTAGATACGCAGTATTTT.

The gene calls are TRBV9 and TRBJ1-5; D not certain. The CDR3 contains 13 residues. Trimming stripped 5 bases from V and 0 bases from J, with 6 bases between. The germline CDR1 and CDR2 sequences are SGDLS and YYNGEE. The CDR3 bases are TGTGCCAGCAGTCGGAATAGCAATCAGCCCCAGCATTTT. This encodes CASSRNSNQPQHF. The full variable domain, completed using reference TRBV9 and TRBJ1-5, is DSGVTQTPKHLITATGQRVTLRCSPRSGDLSVYWYQQSLDQGLQFLIQYYNGEERAKGNILERFSAQQFPDLHSELNLSSLELGDSALYFCASSRNSNQPQHFGDGTRLSIL.

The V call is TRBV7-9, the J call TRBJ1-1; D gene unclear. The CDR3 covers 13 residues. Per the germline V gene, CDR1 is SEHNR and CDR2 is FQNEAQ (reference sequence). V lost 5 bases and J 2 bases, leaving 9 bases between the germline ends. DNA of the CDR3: TGTGCCAGCAGCCCGTCTGGAAACACTGAAGCTTTCTTT. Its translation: CASSPSGNTEAFF.

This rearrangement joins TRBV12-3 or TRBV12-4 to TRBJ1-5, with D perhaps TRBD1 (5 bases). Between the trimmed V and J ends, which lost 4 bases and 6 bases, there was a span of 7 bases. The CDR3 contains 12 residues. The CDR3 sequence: CASSSGAQPQHF. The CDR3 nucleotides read TGTGCCAGCAGTTCTGGGGCTCAGCCCCAGCATTTT.

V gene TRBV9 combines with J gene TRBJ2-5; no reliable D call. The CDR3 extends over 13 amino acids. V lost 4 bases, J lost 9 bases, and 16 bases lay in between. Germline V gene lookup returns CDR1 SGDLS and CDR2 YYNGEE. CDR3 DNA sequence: TGTGCCAGCAGCCGTGTCCCCGCTGGGGCCCAGTACTTC. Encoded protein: CASSRVPAGAQYF.

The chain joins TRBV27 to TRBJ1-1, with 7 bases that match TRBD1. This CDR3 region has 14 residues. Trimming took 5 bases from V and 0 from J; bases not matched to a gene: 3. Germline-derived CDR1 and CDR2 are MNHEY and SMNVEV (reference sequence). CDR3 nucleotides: TGTGCCAGCAGTCCCGGGACAGTGAACACTGAAGCTTTCTTT. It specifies CASSPGTVNTEAFF.

The CDR3 loop reads CTSSHLWTLNTEAFF. In DNA form, the CDR3 reads TGCACCAGCAGCCATTTGTGGACCCTGAACACTGAAGCTTTCTTT. The rearrangement joins TRBV1 to TRBJ1-1. TRBV1 is flagged as a pseudogene. The CDR3 runs to 15 residues.

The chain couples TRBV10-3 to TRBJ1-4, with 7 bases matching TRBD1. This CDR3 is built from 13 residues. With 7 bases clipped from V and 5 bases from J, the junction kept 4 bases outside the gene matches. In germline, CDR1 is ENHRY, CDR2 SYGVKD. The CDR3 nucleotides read TGTGCCATCAACCAGGGGGTAAATGAAAAACTGTTTTTT. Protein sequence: CAINQGVNEKLFF.

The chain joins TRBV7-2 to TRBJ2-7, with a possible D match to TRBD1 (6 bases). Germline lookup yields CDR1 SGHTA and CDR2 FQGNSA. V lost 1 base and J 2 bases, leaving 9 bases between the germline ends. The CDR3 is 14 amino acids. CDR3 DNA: TGTGCCAGCAGCTTAGGGCAGGGGACCTACGAGCAGTACGTC. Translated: CASSLGQGTYEQYV.

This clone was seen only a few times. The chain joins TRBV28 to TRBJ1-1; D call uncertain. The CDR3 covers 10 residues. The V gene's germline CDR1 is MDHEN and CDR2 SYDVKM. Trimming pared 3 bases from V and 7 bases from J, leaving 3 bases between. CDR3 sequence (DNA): TGTGCCAGCAGTTTCGGTGAAGCTTTCTTT. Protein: CASSFGEAFF.

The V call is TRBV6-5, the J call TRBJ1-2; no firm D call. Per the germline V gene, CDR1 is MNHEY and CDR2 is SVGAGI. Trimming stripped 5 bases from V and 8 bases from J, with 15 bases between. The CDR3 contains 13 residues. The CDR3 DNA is TGTGCCAGCAGTATGGCCGGAGGAACCGGCTACACCTTC. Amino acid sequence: CASSMAGGTGYTF.

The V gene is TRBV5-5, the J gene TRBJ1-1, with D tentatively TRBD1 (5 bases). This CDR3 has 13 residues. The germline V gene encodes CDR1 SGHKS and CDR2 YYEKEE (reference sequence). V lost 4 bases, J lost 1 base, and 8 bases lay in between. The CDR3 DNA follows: TGTGCCAGCAGCACAACAGGGAACACTGAAGCTTTCTTT. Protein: CASSTTGNTEAFF. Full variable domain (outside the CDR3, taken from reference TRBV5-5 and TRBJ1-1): DAGVTQSPTHLIKTRGQQVTLRCSPISGHKSVSWYQQVLGQGPQFIFQYYEKEERGRGNFPDRFSARQFPNYSSELNVNALLLGDSALYLCASSTTGNTEAFFGQGTRLTVV.

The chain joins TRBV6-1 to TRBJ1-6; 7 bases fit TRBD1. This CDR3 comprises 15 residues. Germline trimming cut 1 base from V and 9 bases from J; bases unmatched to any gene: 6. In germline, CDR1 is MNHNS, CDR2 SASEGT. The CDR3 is CASSEVGQGGSPLHF. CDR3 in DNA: TGTGCCAGCAGTGAAGTAGGGCAGGGGGGTTCACCCCTCCACTTT.

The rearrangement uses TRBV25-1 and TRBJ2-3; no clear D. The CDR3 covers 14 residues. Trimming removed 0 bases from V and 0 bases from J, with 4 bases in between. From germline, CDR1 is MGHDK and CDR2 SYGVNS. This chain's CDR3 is CASSEYDSTDTQYF. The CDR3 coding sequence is TGTGCCAGCAGTGAATATGACAGCACAGATACGCAGTATTTT.